Reported below is one T cell receptor (beta chain). The antigen is unknown. This record comes from a study of cytomegalovirus exposure and HLA in healthy donors. Primers for the PCR totalled 60 Vbeta and 13 Jbeta. Repertoires were generated with immunoSEQ multiplex PCR, while TCRdb's copy carries only in-frame clones and drops some. The table includes about 130,000 clones, about 73% detected once. Findings and caveats of the study: Across donors, most TCRs were seen rarely, yet some public ones were widespread. The authors excluded some V segments, including TRBV6-2 and TRBV6-3, as indistinguishable.

Germline CDR1 and CDR2: SGHRS and YFSETQ. Trimming shortened V by 0 bases and J by 3 bases, and 19 bases separated the two germline ends. CDR3 size: 17 residues. This clonotype was sampled from a woman aged 50 to 60 in good health and CMV-seropositive. The chain combines TRBV5-1 with TRBJ2-7, with a possible D match to TRBD2 (5 bases). The sample taken for sequencing was PBMCs. The CDR3 sequence is CASSLALGYTLDYEQYF. The DNA for the CDR3 is TGCGCCAGCAGCTTGGCGCTGGGGTACACACTAGACTACGAGCAGTACTTC.